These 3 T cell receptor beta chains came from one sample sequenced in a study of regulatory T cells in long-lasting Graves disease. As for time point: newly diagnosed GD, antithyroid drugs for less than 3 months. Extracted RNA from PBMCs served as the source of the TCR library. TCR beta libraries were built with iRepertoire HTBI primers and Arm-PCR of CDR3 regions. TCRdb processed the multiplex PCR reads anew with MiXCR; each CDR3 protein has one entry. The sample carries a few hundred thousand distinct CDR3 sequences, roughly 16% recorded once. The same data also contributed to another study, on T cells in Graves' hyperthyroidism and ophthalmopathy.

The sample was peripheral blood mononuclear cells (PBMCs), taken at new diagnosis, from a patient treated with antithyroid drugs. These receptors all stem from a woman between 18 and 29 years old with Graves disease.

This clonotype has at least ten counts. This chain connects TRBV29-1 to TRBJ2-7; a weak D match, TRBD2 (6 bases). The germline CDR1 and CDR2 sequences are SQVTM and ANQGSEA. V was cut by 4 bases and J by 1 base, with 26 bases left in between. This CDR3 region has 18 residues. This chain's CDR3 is CSVGLVSGSSPGSYEQYF. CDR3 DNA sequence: TGCAGCGTTGGTCTCGTTAGCGGCTCCTCTCCCGGGTCCTACGAGCAGTACTTC.

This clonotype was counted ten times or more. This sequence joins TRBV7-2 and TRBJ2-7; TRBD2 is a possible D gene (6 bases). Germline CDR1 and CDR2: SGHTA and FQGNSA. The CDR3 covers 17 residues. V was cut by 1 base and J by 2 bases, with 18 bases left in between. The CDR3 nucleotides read TGTGCCAGCAGCTTAGGGGGGGTGGGGGGTGTAGCCTACGAGCAGTACTTC. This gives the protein CASSLGGVGGVAYEQYF.

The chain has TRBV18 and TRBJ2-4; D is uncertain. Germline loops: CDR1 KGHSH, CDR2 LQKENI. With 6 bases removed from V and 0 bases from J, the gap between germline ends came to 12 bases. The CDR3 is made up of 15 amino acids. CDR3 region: CASSREVLAKNIQYF. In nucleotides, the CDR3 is TGTGCCAGCTCTCGAGAAGTGTTAGCCAAAAACATTCAGTACTTC.